This T cell receptor beta chain was sequenced in a study of post-analysis software for immune sequencing data (dated by TCRdb to the mid-2010s). Turning to the overall study: The recorded disease courses included relapsing-remitting, secondary progressive and progressive-relapsing multiple sclerosis, and some patients had no subtype annotation. The patient repertoires were compared against more than 10 previously published healthy control repertoires obtained from donors aged roughly 6 to 28 years. A subset of samples was prepared in parallel using single-end sample barcoding, then pooled and co-amplified after Illumina adapter ligation. On the study overall, not on this receptor specifically: The control group was slightly older than the multiple sclerosis patient group. Strong co-clustering of samples prepared in the same batch was shown by direct clustering with F measure, prompting a batch-effect correction. Multiple sclerosis patients had significantly lower normalized Chao1 diversity than controls, a result that suggests substantial peripheral T-cell clonal expansion. Patients showed significantly higher frequencies than controls for roughly 5 TRBV segments, among them TRBV5-6, TRBV5-1 and TRBV20-1.

Receptor amplification or capture employed PCR. Sequencer: Illumina HiSeq 2500. To reduce PCR and sequencing biases, unique molecular identifiers were built into the TCR beta cDNA libraries. Per 1 to 10 million input T cells, some 500,000 cDNA molecules were obtained, such that each molecule approximated one T cell. The patient libraries were prepared and sequenced using the same protocol as the earlier healthy control dataset. Within a given batch, samples were prepared together, multiplexed and sequenced on the same HiSeq lane. Regarding the original processing steps: MIGEC was used to process the raw barcoded reads, and molecular identifier groups with only a single read were discarded before consensus assembly and CDR3 extraction. VDJtools was used for post-analysis of the clonotype tables, with diversity normalized by down-sampling every dataset to the smallest sample size. Repertoire overlap clustering matched CDR3 amino acid but not nucleotide sequences to correct batch-related cross-sample contamination. TCRdb redid the processing of the public reads, applying fastp at Q25 and MiXCR, and retained in-frame beta chains. Rows with one shared CDR3 protein collapse into an entry with the most common genes and DNA. TCRdb, not the original authors, processed these V and J calls. The sample table records around 440,000 distinct CDR3 sequences; around 40% of these occur just once. The ten top clones hold about an eighth of the sample.

TCR beta repertoires were profiled from peripheral blood of 10 to 15 young patients with multiple sclerosis to demonstrate the VDJtools post-analysis software. The multiple sclerosis patients were children and adolescents ranging in age from roughly 6 to 15 years. Details on this clonotype: The specificity of this receptor is unknown. Per-base qualities were not stored, and no clone one base away is much larger.

From cysteine to phenylalanine, the CDR3 is 12 amino acids long. Only the CDR3 part of the read is kept: 36 bases, read in frame from the first base. V was cut back by 2 bases and J by 9 bases, leaving a gap of 8 bases between them. CDR1 and CDR2 are drawn from the germline V gene: MRHNA, SNTAGT. This receptor was taken from a girl aged 10-17 years with multiple sclerosis. The sequence joins TRBV6-4 to TRBJ2-1; perhaps TRBD2 is the D gene, with 6 bases matching. Sequencing used blood. The CDR3 protein is CASSDGGGEQFF. The sequence in DNA is TGTGCCAGCAGTGACGGGGGAGGTGAGCAGTTCTTC.